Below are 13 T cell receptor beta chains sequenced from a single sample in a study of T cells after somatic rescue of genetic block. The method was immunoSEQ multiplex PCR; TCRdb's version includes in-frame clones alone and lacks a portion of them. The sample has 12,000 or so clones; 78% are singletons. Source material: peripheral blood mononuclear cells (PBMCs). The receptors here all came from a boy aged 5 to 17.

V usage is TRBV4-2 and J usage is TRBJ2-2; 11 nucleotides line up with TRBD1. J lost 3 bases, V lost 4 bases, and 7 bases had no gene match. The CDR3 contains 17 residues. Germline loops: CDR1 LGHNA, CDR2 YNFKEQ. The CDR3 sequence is CASSRRGTGGDTGELFF. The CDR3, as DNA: TGTGCCAGCAGCCGCCGGGGGACAGGGGGTGACACCGGGGAGCTGTTTTTT.

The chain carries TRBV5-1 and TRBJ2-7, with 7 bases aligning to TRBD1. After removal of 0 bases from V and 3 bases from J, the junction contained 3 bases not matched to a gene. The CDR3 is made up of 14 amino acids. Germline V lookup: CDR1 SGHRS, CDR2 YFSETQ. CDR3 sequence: CASSLGRGYYEQYF. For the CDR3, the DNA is TGCGCCAGCAGCTTGGGCAGGGGGTACTACGAGCAGTACTTC.

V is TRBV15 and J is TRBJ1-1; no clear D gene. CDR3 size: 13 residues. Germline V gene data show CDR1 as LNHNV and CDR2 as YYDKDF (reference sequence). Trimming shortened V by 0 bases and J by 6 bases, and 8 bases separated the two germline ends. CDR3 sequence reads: CATSRDLVAEAFF. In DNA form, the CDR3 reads TGTGCCACCAGCAGAGATTTGGTCGCTGAAGCTTTCTTT.

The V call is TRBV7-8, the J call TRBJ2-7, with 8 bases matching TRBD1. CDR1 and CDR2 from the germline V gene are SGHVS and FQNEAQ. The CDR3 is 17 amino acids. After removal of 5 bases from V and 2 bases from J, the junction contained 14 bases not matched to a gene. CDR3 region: CASSTPRNRGSTYEQYF. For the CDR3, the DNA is TGTGCCAGCAGCACACCTCGAAACAGGGGGTCCACCTACGAGCAGTACTTC.

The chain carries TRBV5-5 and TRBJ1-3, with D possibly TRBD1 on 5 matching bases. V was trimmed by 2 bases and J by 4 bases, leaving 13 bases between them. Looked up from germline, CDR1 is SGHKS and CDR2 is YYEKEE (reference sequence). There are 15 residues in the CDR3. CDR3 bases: TGTGCCAGCAGCTTAGGGACGGCGGGGGGAAACACCATATATTTT. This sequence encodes CASSLGTAGGNTIYF.

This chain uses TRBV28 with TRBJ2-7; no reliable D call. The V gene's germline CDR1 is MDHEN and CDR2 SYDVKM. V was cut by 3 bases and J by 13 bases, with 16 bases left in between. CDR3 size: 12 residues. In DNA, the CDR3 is TGTGCCAGCAGTTTCAAGGGCCTAGGCGCTTACTTC. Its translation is CASSFKGLGAYF.

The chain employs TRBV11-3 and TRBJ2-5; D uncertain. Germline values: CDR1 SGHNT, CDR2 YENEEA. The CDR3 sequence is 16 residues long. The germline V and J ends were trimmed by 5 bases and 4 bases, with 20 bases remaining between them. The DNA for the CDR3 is TGTGCCAGCAGCCCCAGTAAAGGGCACGGCCCAGAGACCCAGTACTTC. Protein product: CASSPSKGHGPETQYF.

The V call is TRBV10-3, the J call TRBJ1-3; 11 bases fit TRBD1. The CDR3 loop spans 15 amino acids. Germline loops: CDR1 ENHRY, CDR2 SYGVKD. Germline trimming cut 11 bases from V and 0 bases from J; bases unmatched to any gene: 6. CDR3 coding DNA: TGTGCCTCCTGGACAGGGGGCCTCTCTGGAAACACCATATATTTT. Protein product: CASWTGGLSGNTIYF.

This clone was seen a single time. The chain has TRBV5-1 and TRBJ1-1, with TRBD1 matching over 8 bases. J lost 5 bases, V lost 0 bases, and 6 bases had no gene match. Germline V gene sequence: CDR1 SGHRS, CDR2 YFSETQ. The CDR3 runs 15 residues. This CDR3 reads CASSLAGGLYTEAFF. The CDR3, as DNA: TGCGCCAGCAGCTTGGCAGGGGGCCTATATACTGAAGCTTTCTTT.

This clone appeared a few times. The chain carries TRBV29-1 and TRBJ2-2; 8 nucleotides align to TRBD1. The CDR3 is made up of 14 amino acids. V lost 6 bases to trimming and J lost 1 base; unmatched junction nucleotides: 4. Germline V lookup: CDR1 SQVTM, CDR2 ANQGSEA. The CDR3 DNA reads TGCAGCGTGGACGGGACAGGGAACACCGGGGAGCTGTTTTTT. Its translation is CSVDGTGNTGELFF.

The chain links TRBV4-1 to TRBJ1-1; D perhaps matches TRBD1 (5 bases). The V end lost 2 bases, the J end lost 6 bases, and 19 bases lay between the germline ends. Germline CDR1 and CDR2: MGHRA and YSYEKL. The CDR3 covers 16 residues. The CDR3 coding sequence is TGCGCCAGCAGCCAACCCTCGCCGGGACTAAAGGCTGAAGCTTTCTTT. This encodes CASSQPSPGLKAEAFF.

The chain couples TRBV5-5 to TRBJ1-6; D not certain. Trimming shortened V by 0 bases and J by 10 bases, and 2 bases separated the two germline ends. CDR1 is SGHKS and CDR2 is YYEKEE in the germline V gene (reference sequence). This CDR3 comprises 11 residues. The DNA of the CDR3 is TGTGCCAGCAGCTTGGGCTCACCCCTCCACTTT. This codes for CASSLGSPLHF. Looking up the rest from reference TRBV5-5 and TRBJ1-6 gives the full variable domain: DAGVTQSPTHLIKTRGQQVTLRCSPISGHKSVSWYQQVLGQGPQFIFQYYEKEERGRGNFPDRFSARQFPNYSSELNVNALLLGDSALYLCASSLGSPLHFGNGTRLTVT.

In DNA, the CDR3 is TGTGCCAGCTCACCTTGGGCCAAATCCACAGATACGCAGTATTTT. Translation gives CASSPWAKSTDTQYF. J is TRBJ2-3 and V is TRBV18; D call uncertain. Germline V gene sequence: CDR1 KGHSH, CDR2 LQKENI. The CDR3 loop spans 15 amino acids. Trimming pared 3 bases from V and 2 bases from J, leaving 12 bases between.